One and the same sample provided the 20 T cell receptor beta chains below, sequenced in a study of T cells after yellow fever vaccination. MiXCR was run by TCRdb on the 5' RACE reads, yielding one entry per CDR3 protein. The data contain about 350,000 distinct CDR3 sequences, about 12% of them singletons. This specimen was CD4+ T cells sorted from PBMCs, taken 15 days after the yellow fever booster vaccination. The source is a man between 18 and 29 years old who received the YFV17D yellow fever vaccine.

The chain couples TRBV7-8 to TRBJ2-3, with 7 nucleotides matching TRBD2. This CDR3 comprises 18 residues. The germline V gene has CDR1 SGHVS and CDR2 FQNEAQ. The V and J ends lost 5 bases and 1 base, in that order; junction bases with no gene match: 15. The CDR3: CASSISRDRGERTDTQYF. CDR3 in DNA: TGTGCCAGCAGCATAAGTAGGGATCGGGGGGAACGCACAGATACGCAGTATTTT.

The chain carries TRBV29-1 and TRBJ1-4, with 9 bases fitting TRBD1. The CDR3 totals 15 residues. V shed 5 bases, J shed 7 bases, and the junction held 11 bases outside the gene matches. Per the germline V gene, CDR1 is SQVTM and CDR2 is ANQGSEA. The CDR3 DNA follows: TGCAGCGTTTCAGTAGGGGGACAGGGTGGTGAAAAACTGTTTTTT. Protein sequence: CSVSVGGQGGEKLFF. Together with reference TRBV29-1 and TRBJ1-4, the CDR3 gives the full variable domain: SAVISQKPSRDICQRGTSLTIQCQVDSQVTMMFWYRQQPGQSLTLIATANQGSEATYESGFVIDKFPISRPNLTFSTLTVSNMSPEDSSIYLCSVSVGGQGGEKLFFGSGTQLSVL.

V is TRBV11-2 and J is TRBJ2-2, with D perhaps matching TRBD2 (7 bases). Trimming stripped 3 bases from V and 0 bases from J, with 14 bases between. This CDR3 is 17 amino acids long. Germline loops: CDR1 SGHAT, CDR2 FQNNGV. The CDR3 bases are TGTGCCAGCAGCTTTACCTCGGGGGGCTCGAACACCGGGGAGCTGTTTTTT. It encodes CASSFTSGGSNTGELFF.

This clonotype was recorded at least ten times. The gene calls are TRBV12-3 or TRBV12-4 and TRBJ1-4; 9 nucleotides line up with TRBD1. The V and J ends lost 8 bases and 10 bases, in that order; junction bases with no gene match: 11. This CDR3 is 14 amino acids long. The CDR3 loop reads CASGRGQGYGKLFF. The CDR3 DNA follows: TGTGCCAGCGGGAGAGGACAGGGGTATGGAAAACTGTTTTTT.

This rearrangement joins TRBV6-1 to TRBJ2-5; TRBD2 might be the D (6 bases). Trimming took off 9 bases at V and 5 bases at J, with 16 bases between the two ends. The germline CDR1 and CDR2 sequences are MNHNS and SASEGT. There are 13 residues in the CDR3. DNA of the CDR3: TGTGCCAGATCAGCGGGTTCGGGGGAGACCCAGTACTTC. Protein product: CARSAGSGETQYF.

There are many counts of this clonotype. This chain connects TRBV20-1 to TRBJ1-5, with D perhaps TRBD1 (5 bases). Germline V CDR1 and CDR2: DFQATT, SNEGSKA (reference sequence). CDR3 length: 17 amino acids. V gave up 1 base and J gave up 2 bases, with 18 bases separating them. The CDR3 region is CSARVGHAPYGNQPQHF. In DNA, the CDR3 is TGCAGTGCTAGAGTCGGACACGCACCCTATGGCAATCAGCCCCAGCATTTT.

This clonotype has a count of ten or more. This sequence joins TRBV15 and TRBJ1-2, with D uncertain. The CDR3 runs 16 residues. CDR1 is LNHNV, CDR2 YYDKDF, per germline (reference sequence). V was trimmed by 0 bases and J by 6 bases, leaving 17 bases between them. CDR3 nucleotides: TGTGCCACCAGCAGAGATCCCCGGAGCGACGTGCATGGCTACACCTTC. This sequence encodes CATSRDPRSDVHGYTF. The full variable domain, completed using reference TRBV15 and TRBJ1-2, is DAMVIQNPRYQVTQFGKPVTLSCSQTLNHNVMYWYQQKSSQAPKLLFHYYDKDFNNEADTPDNFQSRRPNTSFCFLDIRSPGLGDTAMYLCATSRDPRSDVHGYTFGSGTRLTVV.

This clonotype was picked up many times. This chain connects TRBV4-3 to TRBJ2-3; maybe TRBD2 (6 bases). CDR1 and CDR2 from the germline V gene are LGHNA and YSLEER. The V and J ends lost 1 base and 1 base respectively, with 9 bases between them. The CDR3 totals 15 residues. CDR3 nucleotide sequence: TGCGCCAGCAGCCAAGGCGGGGCCCGCACAGATACGCAGTATTTT. This encodes CASSQGGARTDTQYF.

This clonotype occurred a few times. The gene calls are TRBV5-1 and TRBJ1-5; the match to TRBD1 covers 7 bases. The CDR3 is 16 residues long. V was clipped by 5 bases and J by 0 bases; unmatched bases: 8. The germline V gene encodes CDR1 SGHRS and CDR2 YFSETQ. The CDR3 DNA reads as TGCGCCAGCAGTCTTGGGACAGCACCTAGCAATCAGCCCCAGCATTTT. It translates to CASSLGTAPSNQPQHF.

In its sample, this clonotype was seen many times. The chain uses TRBV20-1 and TRBJ1-1; D possibly corresponds to TRBD1 (5 bases). The length of the CDR3 is 15 residues. Germline-derived CDR1 and CDR2 are DFQATT and SNEGSKA (reference sequence). Trimming removed 3 bases at V and 4 bases at J, with 18 bases between. The CDR3 region has the DNA TGCAGTGCTAGCAGCCCGGGGGGTCCCTCCACTGAAGCTTTCTTT. It translates to CSASSPGGPSTEAFF.

This clonotype was observed many times. This sequence joins TRBV7-2 and TRBJ1-4, with TRBD1 matching over 7 bases. V lost 5 bases, J lost 3 bases, and 6 bases stayed unmatched. The CDR3 extends over 15 amino acids. The germline V gene encodes CDR1 SGHTA and CDR2 FQGNSA. The CDR3, as DNA: TGTGCCAGCAGCCAGACAGGGTCACCTAATGAAAAACTGTTTTTT. It codes for CASSQTGSPNEKLFF.

There are many counts of this clonotype. V and J are TRBV5-1 and TRBJ1-1; 7 nucleotides agree with TRBD1. CDR1 SGHRS and CDR2 YFSETQ come from the germline V gene. This CDR3 comprises 14 residues. Unmatched junction bases numbered 4, after V lost 0 bases and J lost 5 bases. As DNA, the CDR3 is TGCGCCAGCAGCTTGGCCCCAGGGGGGACTGAAGCTTTCTTT. Residues: CASSLAPGGTEAFF. Full variable domain (remainder filled in from reference TRBV5-1 and TRBJ1-1): KAGVTQTPRYLIKTRGQQVTLSCSPISGHRSVSWYQQTPGQGLQFLFEYFSETQRNKGNFPGRFSGRQFSNSRSEMNVSTLELGDSALYLCASSLAPGGTEAFFGQGTRLTVV.

This clonotype has more than one count but fewer than ten. The J gene is TRBJ1-5, the V gene TRBV9, with TRBD1 matching over 7 bases. Germline CDR1 and CDR2: SGDLS and YYNGEE. CDR3 length: 15 amino acids. The V and J ends lost 0 bases and 5 bases, in that order; junction bases with no gene match: 5. CDR3 sequence reads: CASSVGQGIDQPQHF. CDR3 DNA sequence: TGTGCCAGCAGCGTAGGACAGGGAATCGATCAGCCCCAGCATTTT.

This rearrangement joins TRBV29-1 to TRBJ2-6, with unresolved D. This CDR3 is built from 13 residues. Germline V CDR1 and CDR2: SQVTM, ANQGSEA. Trimming removed 7 bases at V and 1 base at J, with 8 bases between. The CDR3 coding sequence is TGCAGCGCCAAACGGTCTGGGGCCAACGTCCTGACTTTC. Its protein product is CSAKRSGANVLTF.

The J gene is TRBJ2-7, the V gene TRBV5-4, with TRBD1 identical over 7 bases. Germline-derived CDR1 and CDR2 are SGHNT and YYREEE (reference sequence). V gave up 1 base and J gave up 5 bases; unmatched junction bases: 6. The length of the CDR3 is 14 residues. In DNA, the CDR3 is TGTGCCAGCAGCTTGCCAGGGGGTAAGGACGAGCAGTACTTC. Translated: CASSLPGGKDEQYF.

This clonotype was seen many times. The chain joins TRBV5-1 to TRBJ1-3, with a tentative D call TRBD1 (6 bases). Germline V CDR1 and CDR2: SGHRS, YFSETQ. V lost 0 bases, J lost 0 bases, and 13 bases lay in between. This CDR3 is 17 amino acids long. This chain's CDR3 is CASSLDTGIGSGNTIYF. In nucleotides, the CDR3 is TGCGCCAGCAGCTTGGATACAGGGATTGGCTCTGGAAACACCATATATTTT.

This clonotype was counted many times. The genes are TRBV3-1 and TRBJ1-1; D is uncertain. In germline, CDR1 is LGHDT, CDR2 YNNKEL (reference sequence). The V end was cut by 1 base, the J end by 5 bases, with 11 bases between. The CDR3 extends over 14 amino acids. The chain's CDR3 is CASSQARAKTEAFF. The CDR3 nucleotides read TGTGCCAGCAGCCAAGCCCGGGCCAAAACTGAAGCTTTCTTT.

This chain uses TRBV13 with TRBJ2-1; 10 nucleotides align to TRBD2. Germline values: CDR1 PRHDT, CDR2 FYEKMQ (reference sequence). The CDR3 length is 15 residues. J was trimmed by 11 bases and V by 2 bases; bases with no gene match: 9. The CDR3 loop is CASSLIAGGSLKQFF. The DNA of the CDR3 is TGTGCCAGCAGCTTAATAGCGGGGGGCTCTCTCAAGCAGTTCTTC. The full variable domain, rest sourced from reference TRBV13 and TRBJ2-1, is AAGVIQSPRHLIKEKRETATLKCYPIPRHDTVYWYQQGPGQDPQFLISFYEKMQSDKGSIPDRFSAQQFSDYHSELNMSSLELGDSALYFCASSLIAGGSLKQFFGPGTRLTVL.

DNA for the CDR3: TGTGCCAGCAGCGTCGAAGGGGGCGGATCACCCCTCCACTTT. This encodes CASSVEGGGSPLHF. This sequence joins TRBV5-5 and TRBJ1-6; 7 positions agree with TRBD1. CDR3 length: 14 amino acids. Losses at the gene ends were 4 bases for V and 10 bases for J; bases not matched to a gene: 8. CDR1 and CDR2 (germline): SGHKS, YYEKEE (reference sequence). Supplemented by reference TRBV5-5 and TRBJ1-6, the full variable domain reads DAGVTQSPTHLIKTRGQQVTLRCSPISGHKSVSWYQQVLGQGPQFIFQYYEKEERGRGNFPDRFSARQFPNYSSELNVNALLLGDSALYLCASSVEGGGSPLHFGNGTRLTVT.

The rearrangement links TRBV7-3 to TRBJ2-1; maybe TRBD1 (6 bases). Germline V CDR1 and CDR2: SGHTA, FQGTGA. This CDR3 contains 16 residues. Trimming took 2 bases from V and 2 from J, leaving 13 bases between them. This CDR3 reads CASSLLGAGTYNEQFF. CDR3 nucleotide sequence: TGTGCCAGCAGCTTATTGGGGGCCGGAACCTACAATGAGCAGTTCTTC.